This section outlines one TCR beta chain sequence together with its context. The data derive from a study of shared clonotypes between healthy human individuals. This CDR3 has 16 amino acids. CDR1 is ENHRY and CDR2 is SYGVKD in the germline V gene. V shed 2 bases and J shed 5 bases, with 15 bases lying between them. The table came from immunoSEQ multiplex PCR; TCRdb's copy has only in-frame clones and leaves some out. The table has more than 2 million clones, roughly 95% seen once; the top ten hold over 1.5%. The naive CD8 fraction comprised CD45RO-negative cells positively selected for CCR7 and excluded terminally differentiated effector memory CD45RA+ cells. Only Caucasian adults living in Nashville, Tennessee made up the donor group.

The chain links TRBV10-3 to TRBJ2-2; D possibly uses TRBD1 or TRBD2 (5 bases each). Sequenced sample: naive CD8+ T cells from PBMCs. The receptor was derived from a man aged 18 to 29 in good health. Some clones in this sample may be carry-over from other donors' samples. The CDR3 is CAISEGDPVWTGELFF. CDR3 bases: TGTGCCATCAGTGAGGGGGACCCAGTCTGGACCGGGGAGCTGTTTTTT.